This passage covers 25 T cell receptor beta chains from one sample sequenced in a study of T cells after posttransplantation cyclophosphamide. Assay used: immunoSEQ multiplex PCR; TCRdb lists only in-frame clones, some missing. The sample consists of fewer than 20,000 clones, around 94% of them appearing once. Cells defined as naive were viable CD3+CD4+ or CD3+CD8+ and CCR7+CD45RA+CD45RO-CD95-CD27+CD28+. Material: naive CD4+ T cells sorted from blood. These receptor sequences come from a woman aged 45-65 years in good health and a related stem cell transplant donor.

The chain combines TRBV7-2 with TRBJ1-1; D is perhaps TRBD1 (6 bases). V lost 2 bases and J lost 9, with 13 bases in between. Germline V gives CDR1 SGHTA, CDR2 FQGNSA. The CDR3 runs 13 residues. CDR3 bases: TGTGCCAGCAGCTTACGACGGACAGAGCAAGCTTTCTTT. This codes for CASSLRRTEQAFF.

The chain carries TRBV20-1 and TRBJ1-2; D not certain. Germline values: CDR1 DFQATT, CDR2 SNEGSKA (reference sequence). The CDR3 is 9 residues long. CDR3 region: CGDGIGYTF. The CDR3, as DNA: TGCGGAGACGGCATTGGCTACACCTTC.

The rearrangement links TRBV2 to TRBJ1-1; no definite D call. V lost 2 bases and J lost 4, with 11 bases in between. CDR1 and CDR2 from the germline V gene are SNHLY and FYNNEI. There are 14 residues in the CDR3. The CDR3 reads CASSEPYRPTEAFF. The CDR3 coding sequence is TGTGCCAGCAGTGAACCCTACAGACCCACTGAAGCTTTCTTT.

The chain combines TRBV30 with TRBJ2-1, with D unclear. This CDR3 is 11 amino acids long. Germline CDR1 is GTSNPN and CDR2 is SVGIG (reference sequence). V dropped 3 bases and J dropped 10 bases, with 10 bases sitting between them. CDR3 sequence reads: CAWRSYTEQFF. The CDR3 DNA follows: TGTGCCTGGAGGAGTTATACGGAGCAGTTCTTC. The whole variable domain, remainder taken from reference TRBV30 and TRBJ2-1, is SQTIHQWPATLVQPVGSPLSLECTVEGTSNPNLYWYRQAAGRGLQLLFYSVGIGQISSEVPQNLSASRPQDRQFILSSKKLLLSDSGFYLCAWRSYTEQFFGPGTRLTVL.

This sequence joins TRBV19 and TRBJ2-1; TRBD1 is a possible D gene (6 bases). V lost 5 bases and J 7 bases, leaving 12 bases between the germline ends. The CDR3 loop spans 13 amino acids. CDR1 and CDR2 from the germline V gene are LNHDA and SQIVND (reference sequence). In DNA form, the CDR3 reads TGTGCCAGTAGTCTTCCAGGGGTGAATGAGCAGTTCTTC. This gives the protein CASSLPGVNEQFF.

J is TRBJ1-5 and V is TRBV19; weak D call: TRBD1 (5 bases). The CDR3 spans 16 residues. The germline V gene has CDR1 LNHDA and CDR2 SQIVND (reference sequence). V lost 6 bases to trimming and J lost 0 bases, with 15 bases between them. CDR3 in DNA: TGTGCCAGTAGGCAACAAGGGGCGGCTAGCAATCAGCCCCAGCATTTT. Translating it yields CASRQQGAASNQPQHF.

J is TRBJ1-5 and V is TRBV4-3; D ambiguous. Germline CDR1 LGHNA, CDR2 YSLEER. The CDR3 spans 13 residues. V gave up 0 bases and J gave up 4 bases, with 4 bases separating them. The CDR3 nucleotides are TGCGCCAGCAGCCAAGATCTAAATCAGCCCCAGCATTTT. Its translation: CASSQDLNQPQHF.

The chain has TRBV7-2 and TRBJ2-7; TRBD2 matches at 10 bases. CDR3 length: 15 residues. J was trimmed by 4 bases and V by 3 bases; bases with no gene match: 6. Germline lookup yields CDR1 SGHTA and CDR2 FQGNSA. The CDR3 DNA reads TGTGCCAGCAGCTTCCGGACTAGCGGCCAATACGAGCAGTACTTC. Its translation: CASSFRTSGQYEQYF.

The chain carries TRBV5-1 and TRBJ1-1; D possibly corresponds to TRBD1 (6 bases). Trimming removed 5 bases from V and 0 bases from J, with 17 bases in between. The CDR3 has 16 residues. CDR1 and CDR2 (germline): SGHRS, YFSETQ. In DNA, the CDR3 is TGCGCCAGCAGTATGGGGGTAGGGGGTTTGAACACTGAAGCTTTCTTT. It is translated as CASSMGVGGLNTEAFF.

The V call is TRBV10-3, the J call TRBJ2-3; maybe TRBD1 (6 bases). Germline V gene sequence: CDR1 ENHRY, CDR2 SYGVKD. V was cut by 0 bases and J by 3 bases, with 10 bases left in between. The CDR3 sequence is 15 residues long. CDR3 loop: CAISESRTGTDTQYF. In nucleotides, the CDR3 is TGTGCCATCAGTGAGTCACGAACAGGGACAGATACGCAGTATTTT.

The chain has TRBV27 and TRBJ1-3; 8 bases line up with TRBD1. The germline CDR1 and CDR2 sequences are MNHEY and SMNVEV (reference sequence). The V gene end was trimmed by 5 bases and the J gene end by 7 bases; junction bases not matched to a gene: 7. This CDR3 has 14 residues. The CDR3 here is CASSAGTGRNTIYF. CDR3 in DNA: TGTGCCAGCAGTGCCGGGACAGGAAGGAACACCATATATTTT.

The V and J genes are TRBV18 and TRBJ1-1, with TRBD1 matching 7 bases. In germline, CDR1 is KGHSH, CDR2 LQKENI. V shed 2 bases, J shed 4 bases, and the junction held 13 bases outside the gene matches. The CDR3 loop spans 17 amino acids. In nucleotides, the CDR3 is TGTGCCAGCTCACCAACTGGGACAGCTGCCGTCGTCACTGAAGCTTTCTTT. It translates to CASSPTGTAAVVTEAFF.

The chain links TRBV5-6 to TRBJ2-7; 12 bases match TRBD2. V lost 5 bases to trimming and J lost 2 bases; unmatched junction nucleotides: 2. Germline assignment: CDR1 SGHDT and CDR2 YYEEEE. The CDR3 loop spans 14 amino acids. CDR3 region: CASRGLAGPYEQYF. The CDR3 region has the DNA TGTGCCAGCAGGGGACTAGCGGGTCCCTACGAGCAGTACTTC.

The genes are TRBV9 and TRBJ1-1, with D unresolved. This CDR3 is built from 14 residues. Germline V gives CDR1 SGDLS, CDR2 YYNGEE. Deletions cut 1 base from V and 4 bases from J, with 11 bases between. CDR3 sequence reads: CASSVYMGGTEAFF. The CDR3 DNA reads as TGTGCCAGCAGCGTATATATGGGAGGCACTGAAGCTTTCTTT.

The chain recombines TRBV7-2 with TRBJ2-3; maybe TRBD2 (5 bases). Trimming removed 5 bases from V and 6 bases from J, with 12 bases in between. This CDR3 spans 13 amino acids. The germline V gene has CDR1 SGHTA and CDR2 FQGNSA. The CDR3 DNA reads TGTGCCAGCAGCGTCGACCCGGGGGATACGCAGTATTTT. Amino acid sequence: CASSVDPGDTQYF.

This clone was counted only a few times. The chain carries TRBV4-1 and TRBJ1-4; TRBD1 matches at 8 bases. The CDR3 extends over 17 amino acids. Trimming removed 7 bases from V and 2 bases from J; junction bases left unmatched: 12. The germline gives CDR1 MGHRA, CDR2 YSYEKL. CDR3 in DNA: TGCGCCAGCACCCGACAGGGGATGTTCCCCACTAATGAAAAACTGTTTTTT. It encodes CASTRQGMFPTNEKLFF.

This clone appeared once. This rearrangement joins TRBV6-5 to TRBJ2-7, with 7 bases lining up with TRBD1. With 4 bases clipped from V and 4 bases from J, the junction kept 13 bases outside the gene matches. The V gene's germline CDR1 is MNHEY and CDR2 SVGAGI. The CDR3 totals 16 residues. CDR3 residues: CASSSSRQGRGYEQYF. For the CDR3, the DNA is TGTGCCAGCAGTTCCTCCCGACAGGGTAGAGGGTACGAGCAGTACTTC.

V and J are TRBV7-3 and TRBJ2-3; 13 bases fit TRBD2. CDR1 is SGHTA and CDR2 is FQGTGA in the germline V gene. Germline trimming cut 0 bases from V and 4 bases from J; bases unmatched to any gene: 4. The CDR3 length is 17 residues. The CDR3 DNA follows: TGTGCCAGCAGCTTAACCCCAGGACTAGCGGGAGCAGATACGCAGTATTTT. It translates to CASSLTPGLAGADTQYF.

This sequence joins TRBV27 and TRBJ2-5; 7 positions match TRBD1. The J call may be incorrect, as the DNA end agrees better with TRBJ2-7. The germline gives CDR1 MNHEY, CDR2 SMNVEV (reference sequence). CDR3 length: 15 amino acids. The CDR3 DNA reads TGTGCCAGCAAACCTTGGACAGGTCCTCCCTACGAGCAGTACTTC. Translating gives CASKPWTGPPYEQYF.

This chain links TRBV4-1 with TRBJ1-6; D remains unclear. V was pared by 1 base and J by 9 bases, with 16 bases between. The V gene's germline CDR1 is MGHRA and CDR2 YSYEKL. This CDR3 region has 16 residues. The CDR3 sequence is CASSQGRGGNRSPLHF. Written as DNA, the CDR3 is TGCGCCAGCAGCCAAGGCCGAGGAGGGAATCGTTCACCCCTCCACTTT.

The V and J genes are TRBV4-1 and TRBJ2-7; D may be TRBD2 (7 bases). CDR3 length: 16 amino acids. The germline V gene encodes CDR1 MGHRA and CDR2 YSYEKL. V lost 4 bases, J lost 1 base, and 17 bases lay in between. The CDR3 region is CASSRPKGGGSYEQYF. CDR3 nucleotides: TGCGCCAGCAGCCGGCCCAAGGGGGGGGGTTCCTACGAGCAGTACTTC.

This sequence joins TRBV7-8 and TRBJ2-1; 10 bases are shared with TRBD2. Trimming at V came to 7 bases and at J to 2 bases, leaving 5 bases not matched to a gene. The CDR3 is made up of 15 amino acids. Germline values: CDR1 SGHVS, CDR2 FQNEAQ. The CDR3 DNA is TGTGCCAGCACCCTTGGACTAGCGGCCTACAATGAGCAGTTCTTC. It codes for CASTLGLAAYNEQFF. Together with reference TRBV7-8 and TRBJ2-1, the CDR3 gives the full variable domain: GAGVSQSPRYKVAKRGQDVALRCDPISGHVSLFWYQQALGQGPEFLTYFQNEAQLDKSGLPSDRFFAERPEGSVSTLKIQRTQQEDSAVYLCASTLGLAAYNEQFFGPGTRLTVL.

The genes are TRBV19 and TRBJ2-5, with 7 positions matching TRBD1. Germline trimming cut 5 bases from V and 5 bases from J; bases unmatched to any gene: 8. CDR3 length: 14 amino acids. CDR1 is LNHDA and CDR2 is SQIVND in the germline V gene (reference sequence). CDR3 residues: CASSHGQVAETQYF. The CDR3 DNA is TGTGCCAGTAGTCACGGACAGGTCGCGGAGACCCAGTACTTC. The full variable domain, its missing parts supplied by reference TRBV19 and TRBJ2-5, is DGGITQSPKYLFRKEGQNVTLSCEQNLNHDAMYWYRQDPGQGLRLIYYSQIVNDFQKGDIAEGYSVSREKKESFPLTVTSAQKNPTAFYLCASSHGQVAETQYFGPGTRLLVL.

The chain links TRBV7-3 to TRBJ2-7; TRBD1 matches 9 bases. The length of the CDR3 is 14 residues. CDR1 is SGHTA and CDR2 is FQGTGA in the germline V gene. The V gene end was trimmed by 5 bases and the J gene end by 3 bases; junction bases not matched to a gene: 5. The CDR3 DNA reads TGTGCCAGCAGCGTTAACAGGGGGCACTACGAGCAGTACTTC. Translated, it gives CASSVNRGHYEQYF.

The gene calls are TRBV29-1 and TRBJ2-3; 9 nucleotides agree with TRBD1. The CDR3 totals 14 residues. V was clipped by 7 bases and J by 6 bases; unmatched bases: 11. Germline CDR1 is SQVTM and CDR2 is ANQGSEA. The CDR3 here is CSAIPGQGADTQYF. DNA of the CDR3: TGCAGCGCCATCCCGGGACAGGGCGCCGATACGCAGTATTTT.